This TCR beta chain was identified in a study of cytomegalovirus exposure and HLA in healthy donors (TCRdb year 2017). Broadly, across the study: In an earlier analysis of some 550 of the donors, under 300 Gb of sequence data and 95 million to 130 million unique TCR beta sequences from roughly 190 million T cells were reported. An early release that covered about 600 HLA-typed donors contained about 300 gigabases of sequencing data and 80 million or so unique TCR sequences. Of the roughly 430 genotyped donors, 65% to 90% fell in the genetic ancestry cluster associated with self-reported Caucasian donors. The study was designed to test whether signatures of past pathogen exposure could be identified by cataloging public T cell receptors. The study profiled the T cell repertoires of fewer than 850 subjects by immunosequencing and related them to cytomegalovirus serostatus. A separate validation cohort of 100 to 150 different subjects was used in addition to the approximately 610-subject first cohort. High-throughput TCR immunosequencing, statistical association of individual TCRs with disease status, and machine learning were combined to predict cytomegalovirus infection status. A later analysis re-examined previously published TCR beta repertoires from just over 650 donors and added high-resolution HLA genotyping to investigate patterns of TCR occurrence. The later analysis used no new phenotypic data to find candidate immune exposures, relying instead on TCR beta sequences and their occurrence across donors. An earlier analysis of some 600 of the donors applied high-throughput TCR beta sequencing to assess whether each TCR beta V gene segment acted as functional or pseudogenic. Donor age, sex, ethnicity and CMV serostatus were compiled alongside the repertoire data. Genome-wide SNP genotypes for about 65% of the 666 donors were used in a later genetic analysis, which treated that subset as a discovery cohort. All discovery cohort repertoires had been generated on a single sequencing platform. HLA typing covered class I and class II loci at four-digit resolution. Typing coverage differed by locus: A, B, C, DRB1 and DQB1 were typed in about 620-640 donors, DQA1 in 500 to 550, DPA1 in some 570, and DPB1 in just under 490. Roughly 5 DR-DQ haplotypes were handled as single units for association and clustering, since linkage in the cohort was strong. Among several hundred genotyped donors of the cohort, an average of about 240,000 unique TCR beta nucleotide sequences was sequenced per donor, of which approximately 18% were non-productive. What the work shows at the level of the full study, not this receptor alone: For the cohort, immune exposure information was limited to CMV serostatus. Assigning TCR associations to individual alleles was difficult when HLA alleles, especially DR and DQ, strongly co-occurred. The study gave a list of around 170 TCR beta chains associated with cytomegalovirus. Most TCR sequences were seen in very few donors, while some public TCRs were found in many individuals. Specific HLA alleles were associated with over 15,000 TCR beta sequences at a false discovery rate of 0.05 in a later analysis. Sequencing depth was assumed to be roughly uniform across donors in the presence/absence analyses, though that assumption may not hold. According to a later analysis, TCR association rates differed among HLA loci, with DRB1 alleles showing the most associated TCRs and HLA-C alleles showing the fewest. It was suggested by the authors that the approach could potentially be generalized to other disease states and immunological phenotypes. In a later analysis, HLA-associated TCR beta chains showed more clonal expansion and lower generation probabilities than non-associated chains that were equally common. An earlier analysis of approximately 590 of the donors showed that most TCR beta V segments appeared in productive rearrangements either about 90% or about 30% of the time, which broadly matched IMGT annotations. The 87-base-pair reads could not distinguish some IMGT-functional V segments, including TRBV6-2 and TRBV6-3, so those segments were excluded. The classifier was reported to diagnose cytomegalovirus status with high specificity and sensitivity in both the original and validation cohorts. In vitro tests confirmed that a few of the cytomegalovirus-associated TCR beta chains recognize cytomegalovirus antigens. V-gene and J-gene trimming of TCR beta chains was associated with a missense DCLRE1C variant in a later genetic analysis, and the association was replicated in an independent cohort. According to a later analysis, parvovirus B19, influenza, CMV and Epstein-Barr virus appeared linked to several top co-occurrence clusters. A cluster of highly shared sequence variants was judged likely to represent a technical artifact of the sequencing pipeline. In a later analysis, most CMV-associated TCR beta chains were found to appear HLA-restricted, with HLA associations seemingly driven largely by CMV exposure. Because counts were too low, seventeen rarely observed V segments, including chromosome 9 orphons, were excluded from the earlier analysis of some 590 of the donors. Because HLA typing was unavailable for some donors at each locus, only the typed subset was used in association tests. A further reported finding was that TCR beta sequences accurately predicted the HLA-A and HLA-B alleles for most subjects in the first cohort. Correlated functional status among segregating V segments might reflect linkage disequilibrium, but an unknown experimental factor could not be ruled out. According to a later genetic analysis, donors in an Asian-associated ancestry cluster had fewer N-insertions in productive TCRs than the approximately 670-donor mean. This cohort had only TCR beta chains sequenced, and the lack of alpha or paired-chain data limited which features could be detected.

Comments on this clone: No cognate antigen has been identified for it. No per-base quality is available; no much larger clone lies one base away.

Library preparation was by the immunoSEQ multiplex PCR assay. A mixture of 60 forward primers for TCR Vbeta segments and 13 reverse primers for TCR Jbeta segments was used in the multiplex PCR. A multiplex PCR assay on genomic DNA amplified the CDR3 region of rearranged TCR beta genes. The amplified TCR beta libraries were sequenced on the Illumina HiSeq System as 87-base-pair reads. From the authors' description of their analysis: A later analysis tallied roughly 78 million unique TCR beta chains across the approximately 670 repertoires, and about 10 million of those chains were shared by two or more donors. Raw reads were error-corrected and collapsed into unique sequences by a nearest-neighbor algorithm in which closely related sequences were merged to remove PCR and sequencing errors. V, D and J gene segments were assigned by aligning CDR3 sequences to IMGT reference sequences. Each retained sequence needed at least a six-nucleotide match to both a V gene segment and a J gene segment. A rearrangement was called productive if the CDR3 had no stop codons and remained in frame with V and J, and every other rearrangement was called non-productive. Following IMGT convention, CDR3 was defined as the stretch from the second conserved V-encoded cysteine up to the conserved J-encoded phenylalanine. In an earlier analysis of 587 of the donors, sequences lacking an unambiguous match to a single V gene segment were excluded. An earlier analysis of 450 to 650 of the donors called V segments functional above 56.7% productive rearrangements and segregating when the between-donor standard deviation exceeded 5%. To diagnose cytomegalovirus status from the catalog of TCR beta chain sequences, a statistical classification framework was built. In a later analysis, TCR nucleotide sequences were compared against IMGT/GENE-DB human TR gene sequences so that V and J genes could be assigned. A later analysis assigned CDR3 sequences and most-parsimonious VDJ recombination scenarios with the TCRdist pipeline. In a later analysis, each TCR beta chain was defined by its CDR3 amino acid sequence together with its V-gene family, and reads lacking a unique V-gene family were excluded. As a way to deal with suspected cross-contamination and a sequencing artifact, a later analysis dropped 592 nucleotide sequences that were highly shared and had low generation probability. A later analysis calculated a clonal expansion index for each public chain from normalized within-repertoire ranks of inferred template counts. In a later analysis, generation probabilities were computed with a VDJ recombination model fitted to out-of-frame rearrangements, and the resulting probabilities were checked against IGoR. In a later analysis, TCR-TCR, TCR-HLA and TCR-CMV co-occurrence was scored with hypergeometric tests, and a repertoire-size bias correction was applied to TCR pairs. In a later analysis, false discovery rates were estimated by permuting HLA or CMV assignments 20 times. In a later analysis, co-occurring TCRs were grouped using DBSCAN, and TCRdist sequence similarity was added for clustering within HLA-allele-positive subsets. For co-occurrence clustering, repertoires with fewer than 30,000 or more than 120,000 public chains were excluded, along with five or six repertoires with anomalous nucleotide sharing. TCRdb provides this immuneACCESS table in a form limited to in-frame rearrangements. Some clones are lacking; in checked studies, under half of them reflect an unresolved V gene, and why the rest are absent is not known. D and trimming were read from the DNA, whereas the V and J calls and clone size are those reported in that table. In all, the sample holds more than 140,000 clones, and approximately 82% of those were seen once. The ten most abundant clones make up 1.5% to 2.5% of the sample.

The cohort consisted of more than 650 healthy bone marrow donors. At the time of sampling, all cohort members were nominally healthy, though unrecorded immune exposures were likely present. The donor tested CMV seronegative and was one of the 352 seronegative cohort members. Each donor provided a peripheral blood sample, and peripheral blood mononuclear cells were used for TCR beta sequencing. The Qiagen DNeasy Blood Extraction Kit was used to extract genomic DNA from the blood cell samples. The germline V gene sets CDR1 to MGHRA and CDR2 to YSYEKL. The CDR3 contains 14 residues, cysteine and phenylalanine counted. Only the CDR3 DNA is retained, 42 bases long and in frame from the first base. Cut back by 1 base and 4 bases, the V and J ends lie 10 bases apart.

The sequenced sample was PBMCs. The sequence is built from TRBV4-1 and TRBJ2-5; a tentative D match to TRBD2 spans 5 bases. The sequence was collected from a middle-aged woman in good health and CMV-seronegative. Read as DNA, the sequence is TGCGCCAGCAGCCAAGTCGGAGGCGGAGAGACCCAGTACTTC. Translated, it gives CASSQVGGGETQYF.